This entry lists 23 T cell receptor beta chains sequenced from one sample in a study of blood T cell repertoires in COVID-19. The table came from immunoSEQ multiplex PCR; TCRdb's copy has only in-frame clones and leaves some out. Found here are 180,000 or so clones, 80% to 90% of them singletons; the top ten hold roughly 3.6%. The sample comprised peripheral blood. The receptors derive from a man aged 18 to 35 with active or convalescent COVID-19.

V gene TRBV5-4 combines with J gene TRBJ2-3; 12 bases agree with TRBD2. The germline gives CDR1 SGHNT, CDR2 YYREEE (reference sequence). Losses at the gene ends were 4 bases for V and 6 bases for J; bases not matched to a gene: 9. This CDR3 has 16 amino acids. The CDR3 sequence is CASSIRLAGAPDTQYF. CDR3 sequence (DNA): TGTGCCAGCAGCATCAGACTAGCGGGAGCCCCGGATACGCAGTATTTT.

This chain's CDR3 is CASSLYTGPGAADTQYF. The CDR3 bases are TGCGCCAGCAGTCTCTACACGGGACCAGGGGCGGCAGATACGCAGTATTTT. The rearrangement uses TRBV23-1 and TRBJ2-3, with D possibly TRBD1 on 6 matching bases. TRBV23-1 is an ORF; its function is uncertain. V was shortened by 4 bases and J by 4 bases, with 21 bases between the two germline ends. The CDR3 totals 17 residues.

This clone was detected once. The chain combines TRBV9 with TRBJ2-5; D is perhaps TRBD1 (7 bases). V shed 3 bases and J shed 0 bases, with 12 bases lying between them. CDR3 length: 15 amino acids. CDR1 and CDR2 from the germline V gene are SGDLS and YYNGEE. The CDR3 here is CASSGGTEYQETQYF. The CDR3, as DNA: TGTGCCAGCAGCGGCGGGACAGAGTACCAAGAGACCCAGTACTTC.

The CDR3 loop is CASSKGPRGYGYTF. CDR3 nucleotide sequence: TGTGCCAGCAGCAAAGGTCCCAGGGGGTATGGCTACACCTTC. The chain joins TRBV21-1 to TRBJ1-2; the table's D gene call, TRBD1, was not cross checked with the DNA. TRBV21-1 is a known pseudogene. This CDR3 contains 14 residues.

This clone was seen a handful of times. The chain has TRBV7-2 and TRBJ2-7, with 7 positions matching TRBD2. The CDR3 is made up of 16 amino acids. The germline V gene encodes CDR1 SGHTA and CDR2 FQGNSA. V lost 5 bases to trimming and J lost 1 base; unmatched junction nucleotides: 11. CDR3 sequence (DNA): TGTGCCAGCAGCCCGAGGGGAGGGAGTCGATCCTACGAGCAGTACTTC. Translated, it gives CASSPRGGSRSYEQYF. Supplemented by reference TRBV7-2 and TRBJ2-7, the full variable domain reads GAGVSQSPSNKVTEKGKDVELRCDPISGHTALYWYRQSLGQGLEFLIYFQGNSAPDKSGLPSDRFSAERTGGSVSTLTIQRTQQEDSAVYLCASSPRGGSRSYEQYFGPGTRLTVT.

The V gene is TRBV15, the J gene TRBJ1-2, with 7 bases fitting TRBD1. The CDR3 totals 14 residues. Germline lookup yields CDR1 LNHNV and CDR2 YYDKDF (reference sequence). The V segment lost 0 bases and the J segment 8 bases; nucleotides outside the gene matches: 6. CDR3 sequence reads: CATSRDWTGPGYTF. For the CDR3, the DNA is TGTGCCACCAGCAGAGATTGGACAGGACCGGGCTACACCTTC.

V is TRBV5-5 and J is TRBJ1-4; TRBD1 matches 9 bases. This CDR3 region has 15 residues. Trimming cost V 4 bases and J 5 bases; bases outside gene matches: 6. Germline CDR1 reads SGHKS; CDR2 reads YYEKEE (reference sequence). CDR3 amino acids: CASSLPGQGNEKLFF. CDR3 nucleotide sequence: TGTGCCAGCAGCCTGCCGGGACAGGGAAATGAAAAACTGTTTTTT.

The J gene is TRBJ1-5, the V gene TRBV27; D remains unclear. The CDR3 has 15 amino acids. V shed 10 bases and J shed 0 bases, with 16 bases lying between them. The germline CDR1 and CDR2 sequences are MNHEY and SMNVEV (reference sequence). Here the CDR3 DNA reads TGTGCCACCCAGCGGCGGGCAGCTAGCAATCAGCCCCAGCATTTT. Its protein is CATQRRAASNQPQHF.

The chain joins TRBV2 to TRBJ2-7; no definite D call. The CDR3 contains 11 residues. Trimming removed 5 bases from V and 5 bases from J, with 7 bases in between. Germline CDR1 SNHLY, CDR2 FYNNEI. The CDR3 reads CASSPGDEQYV. CDR3 coding DNA: TGTGCCAGCAGTCCTGGAGACGAGCAGTACGTC.

The chain couples TRBV5-4 to TRBJ2-1; 10 nucleotides align to TRBD2. The junction had 11 bases not matched to a gene; V was cut back by 5 bases and J by 6 bases. Germline V gene sequence: CDR1 SGHNT, CDR2 YYREEE (reference sequence). The CDR3 runs 16 residues. The CDR3 reads CASSLGSGRDTNEQFF. The CDR3 nucleotides are TGTGCCAGCAGTCTGGGGAGCGGGAGGGATACCAATGAGCAGTTCTTC. Using reference TRBV5-4 and TRBJ2-1 for the parts outside the CDR3, the full variable domain is ETGVTQSPTHLIKTRGQQVTLRCSSQSGHNTVSWYQQALGQGPQFIFQYYREEENGRGNFPPRFSGLQFPNYSSELNVNALELDDSALYLCASSLGSGRDTNEQFFGPGTRLTVL.

The rearrangement uses TRBV5-1 and TRBJ1-5; D is unclear. Trimming pared 4 bases from V and 6 bases from J, leaving 14 bases between. Germline values: CDR1 SGHRS, CDR2 YFSETQ. The CDR3 runs to 14 residues. CDR3 in amino acids: CASSPEGFAQPQHF. CDR3 nucleotide sequence: TGCGCCAGCAGCCCGGAGGGTTTCGCTCAGCCCCAGCATTTT.

J is TRBJ1-3 and V is TRBV7-8; 7 nucleotides line up with TRBD1. V lost 5 bases, J lost 0 bases, and 4 bases stayed unmatched. The germline V gene has CDR1 SGHVS and CDR2 FQNEAQ. The CDR3 has 15 residues. CDR3: CASSESGGSGNTIYF. The CDR3 DNA is TGTGCCAGCAGCGAATCAGGGGGCTCTGGAAACACCATATATTTT.

This clone was detected only once. The J gene is TRBJ1-1, the V gene TRBV28; 8 nucleotides align to TRBD1. V gave up 3 bases and J gave up 0 bases; unmatched junction bases: 3. The germline gives CDR1 MDHEN, CDR2 SYDVKM. The CDR3 runs to 15 residues. CDR3 in DNA: TGTGCCAGCAGTTTTTGGACAGGGTTGAACACTGAAGCTTTCTTT. It is translated as CASSFWTGLNTEAFF.

The CDR3: CASSQGWGGQGIYNEQFF. The CDR3 DNA follows: TGTGCCAGCAGCCAAGGATGGGGAGGGCAGGGGATATACAATGAGCAGTTCTTC. The chain is built from TRBV3-1 (or the pseudogene TRBV3-2) and TRBJ2-1; tentative D call: TRBD2 (7 bases). Germline CDR1 LGHDT, CDR2 YNNKEL (reference sequence). Trimming left V 1 base short and J 4 bases short, with 20 bases between. This CDR3 has 18 amino acids.

V usage is TRBV7-9 and J usage is TRBJ2-7; 8 bases are shared with TRBD1. Germline V gene data show CDR1 as SEHNR and CDR2 as FQNEAQ (reference sequence). With 6 bases clipped from V and 5 bases from J, the junction kept 6 bases outside the gene matches. This CDR3 region has 13 residues. CDR3 loop: CASRTQGVDEQYF. The CDR3 DNA follows: TGTGCCAGCAGGACACAGGGGGTCGACGAGCAGTACTTC.

This chain connects TRBV6-2 or TRBV6-3 to TRBJ1-1; D not certain. The V gene's germline CDR1 is MNHEY and CDR2 SVGEGT. V lost 0 bases to trimming and J lost 7 bases, with 6 bases between them. The length of the CDR3 is 12 residues. CDR3 loop: CASSYSAVEAFF. The DNA for the CDR3 is TGTGCCAGCAGTTACTCGGCGGTTGAAGCTTTCTTT.

The chain carries TRBV27 and TRBJ2-2, with 12 bases lining up with TRBD1. With V trimmed by 6 bases and J by 7 bases, 9 bases remained unmatched. Germline CDR1 and CDR2: MNHEY and SMNVEV (reference sequence). The CDR3 contains 16 residues. CDR3 bases: TGTGCCAGCAGACTCGGGACAGGGGGCCGGGACGGGGAGCTGTTTTTT. It codes for CASRLGTGGRDGELFF.

This chain links TRBV11-2 with TRBJ2-5, with TRBD1 matching over 7 bases. The germline V gene encodes CDR1 SGHAT and CDR2 FQNNGV. Trimming at V came to 4 bases and at J to 2 bases, leaving 1 base not matched to a gene. The CDR3 is made up of 13 amino acids. The CDR3 nucleotides are TGTGCCAGCAGCTGGACAGGTCAAGAGACCCAGTACTTC. This sequence encodes CASSWTGQETQYF.

The gene calls are TRBV5-4 and TRBJ1-4, with a tentative D call TRBD1 (6 bases). Per the germline V gene, CDR1 is SGHNT and CDR2 is YYREEE (reference sequence). V was cut by 4 bases and J by 7 bases, with 17 bases left in between. The CDR3 is made up of 15 amino acids. This chain's CDR3 is CASSRAAGEREKLFF. The CDR3 DNA reads as TGTGCCAGCAGCCGAGCGGCAGGGGAGCGTGAAAAACTGTTTTTT.

The V call is TRBV5-5, the J call TRBJ2-3, with 7 positions matching TRBD2. The germline V gene encodes CDR1 SGHKS and CDR2 YYEKEE (reference sequence). The CDR3 loop spans 17 amino acids. Trimming at V came to 6 bases and at J to 0 bases, leaving 13 bases not matched to a gene. The CDR3 reads CASNIVVGLPSTDTQYF. As DNA, the CDR3 is TGTGCCAGCAACATCGTAGTGGGACTACCTAGCACAGATACGCAGTATTTT.

This sequence joins TRBV19 and TRBJ2-1; TRBD2 matches 8 bases. Per germline, CDR1 LNHDA and CDR2 SQIVND (reference sequence). V shed 7 bases, J shed 4 bases, and the junction held 3 bases outside the gene matches. CDR3 length equals 13 residues. CDR3 in DNA: TGTGCCAGTACAACGGGGGGGTACAATGAGCAGTTCTTC. Residues: CASTTGGYNEQFF.

The V call is TRBV28, the J call TRBJ2-1; 12 nucleotides line up with TRBD1. The V gene's germline CDR1 is MDHEN and CDR2 SYDVKM. V lost 6 bases to trimming and J lost 7 bases; unmatched junction nucleotides: 7. The CDR3 is made up of 15 amino acids. This chain's CDR3 is CASRYPGQGANEQFF. In nucleotides, the CDR3 is TGTGCCAGCAGGTATCCGGGACAGGGGGCTAATGAGCAGTTCTTC.

J is TRBJ2-1 and V is TRBV5-4; 12 bases are a match to TRBD2. The CDR3 spans 15 residues. Germline trimming cut 7 bases from V and 9 bases from J; bases unmatched to any gene: 11. Germline V lookup: CDR1 SGHNT, CDR2 YYREEE (reference sequence). The CDR3 here is CASGHGLAGSAEQFF. In nucleotides, the CDR3 is TGTGCCAGCGGTCATGGACTAGCGGGATCGGCTGAGCAGTTCTTC.